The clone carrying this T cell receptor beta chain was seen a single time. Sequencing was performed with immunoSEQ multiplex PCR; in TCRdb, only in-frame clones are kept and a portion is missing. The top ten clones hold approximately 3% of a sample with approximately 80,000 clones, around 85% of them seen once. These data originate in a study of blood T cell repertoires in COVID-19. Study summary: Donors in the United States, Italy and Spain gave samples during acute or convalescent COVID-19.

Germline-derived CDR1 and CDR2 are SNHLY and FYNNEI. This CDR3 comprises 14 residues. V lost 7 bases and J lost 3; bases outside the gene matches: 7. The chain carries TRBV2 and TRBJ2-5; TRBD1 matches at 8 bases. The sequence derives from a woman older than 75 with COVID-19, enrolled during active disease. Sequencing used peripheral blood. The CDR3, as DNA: TGTGCCAGCAACAGGGGGTCGGGGGAAGAGACCCAGTACTTC. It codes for CASNRGSGEETQYF. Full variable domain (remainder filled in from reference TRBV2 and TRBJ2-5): EPEVTQTPSHQVTQMGQEVILRCVPISNHLYFYWYRQILGQKVEFLVSFYNNEISEKSEIFDDQFSVERPDGSNFTLKIRSTKLEDSAMYFCASNRGSGEETQYFGPGTRLLVL.